The present TCR beta chain was sequenced within a study of T cells in Graves' hyperthyroidism and ophthalmopathy (dated by TCRdb to between 2018 and 2020). Study-wide context: Peripheral blood was collected at initial diagnosis, before any treatment. To identify distinguishing TCR V-J signatures, a discovery cohort of about 100 patients was used, comprising some 45 with Graves' ophthalmopathy and under 60 with stable Graves' hyperthyroidism. Prospective prediction of ophthalmopathy was tested in an independent validation cohort of about 19 hyperthyroidism patients and 15 to 17 patients who later progressed to ophthalmopathy. The roughly 90 discovery patients were divided at random into training and test sets in a 7:3 ratio. The study also compared thyroid tissue and blood T-cell repertoires from more than 5 Graves' hyperthyroidism patients. Following sampling, methimazole starting at 30 mg daily was given to hyperthyroidism patients, and high-dose intravenous methylprednisolone was given to ophthalmopathy patients. TCR Vbeta CDR3 sequencing of some 140 peripheral blood samples (roughly 41 ophthalmopathy, about 75 hyperthyroidism and some 17 progressor patients) is reported in the paper. Results and caveats for the whole study, not just this receptor: Ophthalmopathy was separated from stable hyperthyroidism by a 13 V-J signature model, with about 88% sensitivity and approximately 81% specificity obtained in cross-validation and 80%/75% obtained in testing. Most expanded thyroid clonotypes (frequency above 0.001) were also detected in blood, a finding suggesting that blood repertoires may reflect thyroid immune responses. No statistical method was used to set the sample size in advance, and investigators knew the group allocation. During validation, the model predicted progression to ophthalmopathy a median of approximately 6.5 months ahead of onset, with approximately 70% sensitivity and 72% to 80% specificity.

Stable Graves' hyperthyroidism was defined as the absence of progression to ophthalmopathy over 18 months of follow-up. Hyperthyroidism patients were newly diagnosed, with disease duration under 2 months, and aged 18 to 65 years. Any patient with an uncontrolled infection, another autoimmune disease, pregnancy or lactation was excluded. Diagnoses relied on clinical symptoms, serum thyroxine and TRAb, thyroid ultrasound and orbital computed tomography. PBMCs were isolated from 7.5 to 10 ml of fresh peripheral blood by Ficoll-Paque density gradient centrifugation. Total RNA was extracted with Trizol reagent, and quality was checked on an Agilent 2100 Bioanalyzer. The TCR beta CDR3 regions were amplified from the RNA transcripts. For the first round of RT-PCR on the TCR CDR3, the HTBI primer set was used together with the Qiagen OneStep RT-PCR kit. Libraries were constructed in a second round of multiplex PCR, after which size selection and purification were carried out. Paired-end sequencing of the libraries was performed with 100 bp reads on an Illumina HiSeq2000. In the paper's pipeline: SOAPnuke was used to process the raw data, removing reads that contained adapters or uncalled bases, had a mean Phred below 15, or lacked an exact match to the constant primer or identifier. High-quality paired reads were merged using COPE v1.2.5, and each unique nucleotide sequence was defined as a clonotype. Clonotypes were aligned to IMGT TRBV, TRBD and TRBJ reference segments using MiTCR v1.1. The analysis included only V-J combinations with a frequency above 0.0001, which together covered approximately 99% of the repertoires. A TCS score was defined as the ratio of F50 (clonal expansion) to E x V (chaos), with BLOSUM62-based TCRdist applied between CDR3 peptides within each V-J. Welch's t-statistics and random forest reduced fewer than 550 V-J features to roughly 13, which were used in a naive Bayes classifier (R e1071). TCRdb passed the public sequencing reads through fastp at Q25 and MiXCR, retaining productive beta sequences. Here each entry gathers all rows of one CDR3 protein and keeps the most common genes and DNA. The V and J calls and clone size are TCRdb's, not the authors'. The sample includes 600,000 to 650,000 distinct CDR3 sequences, with roughly 17% observed a single time. The ten largest clonotypes hold 3.8% of the sample.

Note on this clonotype: Its antigen remains unidentified. The sample holds no much larger clone one base away, and base qualities are not on file.

Counted from cysteine to phenylalanine, this CDR3 has 14 amino acids. The retained sequence is limited to the CDR3, 42 bases, with the frame set at the first base. CDR1 KGHDR and CDR2 SFDVKD are derived from the germline V gene. V is reduced by 2 bases and J by 5 bases, leaving a spacing of 9 bases between them. Sequencing input: blood. This TCR derives from a woman aged 30 to 39 with Graves' hyperthyroidism. The chain was built from TRBV24-1 and TRBJ2-1; the D gene is possibly TRBD1, with 6 bases matching. The CDR3 in this case is CATSDWTADNEQFF. The nucleotides read TGTGCCACCAGTGATTGGACAGCAGACAATGAGCAGTTCTTC.